Each of the 5 T cell receptor beta chains below was sequenced from the same sample in a study of blood T cell repertoires in COVID-19. The assay was immunoSEQ multiplex PCR, and TCRdb's table has in-frame clones only and misses some. The table records over 30,000 clones, approximately 86% of them present only once. Sequencing was carried out using peripheral blood. The receptor set was obtained from a woman at least 80 years old with active or convalescent COVID-19.

The chain joins TRBV30 to TRBJ2-3; TRBD2 is a possible D gene (5 bases). Germline V gives CDR1 GTSNPN, CDR2 SVGIG (reference sequence). Between the trimmed V and J ends, which lost 5 bases and 0 bases, there was a span of 15 bases. The CDR3 spans 15 residues. DNA for the CDR3: TGTGCCTGGTACCGGACTCGGTATAGCACAGATACGCAGTATTTT. It is translated as CAWYRTRYSTDTQYF.

This chain uses TRBV14 with TRBJ2-7; 8 nucleotides agree with TRBD1. J gave up 5 bases and V 3 bases, and 3 bases lay outside the gene matches. The CDR3 loop spans 13 amino acids. CDR1 and CDR2 (germline): SGHDN, FVKESK. Written as DNA, the CDR3 is TGTGCCAGCAGCCAGGGACAGGAGGACGAGCAGTACTTC. It yields the protein CASSQGQEDEQYF.

The chain employs TRBV14 and TRBJ1-2, with D tentatively TRBD1 (6 bases). Germline CDR1 and CDR2: SGHDN and FVKESK. CDR3 length equals 16 residues. With 1 base removed from V and 4 bases from J, the gap between germline ends came to 16 bases. Written as DNA, the CDR3 is TGTGCCAGCAGCCAAGCGCTTCAGGGGCTGGCCTATGGCTACACCTTC. Protein product: CASSQALQGLAYGYTF.

The chain is built from TRBV24-1 and TRBJ1-2; D may be TRBD1 (6 bases). The CDR3 covers 14 residues. CDR1 and CDR2 (germline): KGHDR, SFDVKD. The V and J ends lost 4 bases and 4 bases respectively, with 12 bases between them. In nucleotides, the CDR3 is TGTGCCACCAGTGACCCGACCAGGGGCTATGGCTACACCTTC. It yields the protein CATSDPTRGYGYTF.

V is TRBV11-2 and J is TRBJ1-1; D possibly corresponds to TRBD1 (6 bases). The germline V and J ends were trimmed by 2 bases and 6 bases, with 7 bases remaining between them. CDR3 length equals 12 residues. In germline, CDR1 is SGHAT, CDR2 FQNNGV. In DNA, the CDR3 is TGTGCCAGCAGCTTAAGGGGGTCTGAAGCTTTCTTT. Translated: CASSLRGSEAFF.